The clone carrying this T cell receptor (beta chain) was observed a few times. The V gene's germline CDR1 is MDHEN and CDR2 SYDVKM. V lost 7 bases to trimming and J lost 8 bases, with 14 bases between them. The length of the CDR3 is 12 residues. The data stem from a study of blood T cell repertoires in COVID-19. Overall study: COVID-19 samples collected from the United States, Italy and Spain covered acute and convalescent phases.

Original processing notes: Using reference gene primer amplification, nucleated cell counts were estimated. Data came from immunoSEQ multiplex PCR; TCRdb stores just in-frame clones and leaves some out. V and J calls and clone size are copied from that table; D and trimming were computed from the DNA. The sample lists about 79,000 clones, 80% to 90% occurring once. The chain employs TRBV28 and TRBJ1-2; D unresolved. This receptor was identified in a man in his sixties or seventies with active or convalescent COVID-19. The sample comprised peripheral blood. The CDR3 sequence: CASKLGVQGYTF. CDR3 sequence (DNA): TGTGCCAGCAAACTCGGGGTTCAAGGCTACACCTTC.